This T cell receptor (beta chain) was captured by sequencing in a study of cytomegalovirus exposure and HLA in healthy donors. General study findings and limits: Cytomegalovirus-associated status was assigned to 150 or so TCR beta chains. The majority of CMV-associated TCR beta chains were reported as apparently HLA-restricted in a later analysis. Most subjects had HLA-A and HLA-B alleles reportedly predicted accurately by TCR beta sequences.

V dropped 6 bases and J dropped 0 bases, with 15 bases sitting between them. CDR1 is SQVTM, CDR2 ANQGSEA, per germline. The CDR3 covers 14 residues. About this clone itself: Its antigen is undetermined.

A multiplex PCR was run with 60 Vbeta primers and 13 Jbeta primers. TCRdb's table, derived via immunoSEQ multiplex PCR, lists solely in-frame clones and lacks some. The table has tens of thousands of clones, nearly 80% seen once. The sequence was collected from a woman aged 40-49 years in good health and CMV-seronegative. V gene TRBV29-1 combines with J gene TRBJ2-7; no clear D. Sample: PBMCs. The CDR3 reads CSVRLKQSSYEQYF. CDR3 coding DNA: TGCAGCGTAAGACTGAAACAAAGCTCCTACGAGCAGTACTTC.